This is a list of T cell receptor beta chains from one sample in a study of T cell repertoires in cytomegalovirus infection. TCRdb reprocessed the reads via MiXCR and lists one record per CDR3 protein. Among about 180,000 distinct CDR3 sequences listed, about 15% were seen once. What was sequenced was CD8+ T cells from PBMCs. These receptors were collected from a human donor in good health (CMV status not recorded). Some clones in this sample may be carry-over from other donors' samples. The CDR3 runs from the conserved cysteine through the conserved F or W. A D gene is named only where the DNA matches it firmly. A row's size may be missing; if present it is once, few, many or a size class.

>TRBJ2-7|.|TRBV7-2|.
CASSFRQSLTYEQYF
TGTGCCAGCAGCTTTAGACAGAGCTTGACCTACGAGCAGTACTTC
>TRBJ2-5|.|TRBV6-2/TRBV6-3|.
CASSYSGQEETQYF
TGTGCCAGCAGTTATTCTGGTCAGGAAGAGACCCAGTACTTC
>TRBJ2-5|TRBD2|TRBV11-3|.
CASLVLNRLGGETQYF
TGTGCCAGCCTGGTGTTAAATCGACTGGGGGGGGAGACCCAGTACTTC
>TRBJ1-1|TRBD1|TRBV19|.
CASSIVTGGFTEAFF
TGTGCCAGTAGTATAGTCACAGGGGGCTTCACTGAAGCTTTCTTT
>TRBJ2-1|.|TRBV29-1|.
CSVELDNPNEQFF
TGCAGCGTTGAGTTAGACAACCCCAATGAGCAGTTCTTC
>TRBJ1-2|TRBD1|TRBV7-9|.
CASSPRTGRNYGYTF
TGTGCCAGCAGCCCGAGGACAGGCCGAAACTATGGCTACACCTTC
>TRBJ2-2|.|TRBV7-3|.
CASSFRLTGEGTGELFF
TGTGCCAGCAGCTTTCGGCTGACGGGGGAAGGAACCGGGGAGCTGTTTTTT
>TRBJ2-6|.|TRBV2|.
CASSEGQPSGANVLTF
TGTGCCAGCAGTGAGGGGCAGCCCTCTGGGGCCAACGTCCTGACTTTC
>TRBJ1-6|.|TRBV7-9|.
CASSLELGRYNSPLHF
TGTGCCAGCAGCTTAGAGTTAGGGAGATATAATTCACCCCTCCACTTT
>TRBJ1-1|TRBD1|TRBV11-2|few
CASSLDRTGNEAFF
TGTGCCAGCAGCTTAGACAGGACAGGGAATGAAGCTTTCTTT
>TRBJ2-3|.|TRBV7-3|.
CASSLSQRADTQYF
TGTGCCAGCAGCTTAAGTCAGAGGGCAGATACGCAGTATTTT
>TRBJ2-5|TRBD1|TRBV23-1|.
CASSQDRETQYF
TGCGCCAGCAGTCAGGACAGGGAGACCCAGTACTTC
>TRBJ1-1|TRBD1|TRBV6-6|few
CASSNRQGSGTEAFF
TGTGCCAGCAGCAACCGACAGGGGTCGGGGACTGAAGCTTTCTTT
>TRBJ2-2|.|TRBV25-1|.
CASSSQGDRELFF
TGTGCCAGCAGTTCACAGGGAGACAGGGAGCTGTTTTTT
>TRBJ2-1|.|TRBV9|.
CASSVLAPSSYNEQFF
TGTGCCAGCAGCGTACTCGCCCCGAGCTCCTACAATGAGCAGTTCTTC
>TRBJ1-1|TRBD1|TRBV4-2|few
CASSHPGDRGSNTEAFF
TGTGCCAGCAGCCATCCCGGGGACAGGGGGTCGAACACTGAAGCTTTCTTT
>TRBJ1-1|.|TRBV7-8|few
CASSLVEPNTEAFF
TGTGCCAGCAGCTTAGTAGAGCCGAACACTGAAGCTTTCTTT
>TRBJ2-7|TRBD1|TRBV7-9|.
CASSILTGVFSYEQYF
TGTGCCAGCAGCATCCTGACAGGGGTCTTCTCCTACGAGCAGTACTTC
>TRBJ1-1|.|TRBV7-8|.
CASSLYPGTEAFF
TGTGCCAGCAGCTTATACCCAGGGACTGAAGCTTTCTTT
>TRBJ2-3|.|TRBV9|few
CASSAHLSTDTQYF
TGTGCCAGCAGCGCCCATTTGTCCACAGATACGCAGTATTTT
>TRBJ2-7|.|TRBV11-2|.
CASSLEHSASYEQYF
TGTGCCAGCAGCTTAGAACACTCAGCCTCCTACGAGCAGTACTTC
>TRBJ2-3|.|TRBV6-2/TRBV6-3|.
CASSYEGLTITDTQYF
TGTGCCAGCAGTTACGAGGGCCTTACCATCACAGATACGCAGTATTTT
>TRBJ2-3|.|TRBV5-1|few
CASSETGRGTDTQYF
TGCGCCAGCAGCGAGACAGGGAGGGGCACAGATACGCAGTATTTT
>TRBJ1-1|.|TRBV7-2|.
CASSPLNTEAFF
TGTGCCAGCAGCCCTCTGAACACTGAAGCTTTCTTT
>TRBJ1-5|.|TRBV6-2/TRBV6-3|few
CASSFTMGEEESNQPQHF
TGTGCCAGCAGTTTCACGATGGGGGAGGAAGAAAGCAATCAGCCCCAGCATTTT
>TRBJ1-6|TRBD1|TRBV7-3|few
CASSPGTGVGSPLHF
TGTGCCAGCAGCCCCGGGACAGGGGTTGGGTCACCCCTCCACTTT
>TRBJ1-2|.|TRBV13|.
CASSSQGAWFGYTF
TGTGCCAGCAGCTCGCAAGGGGCTTGGTTTGGCTACACCTTC
>TRBJ1-1|.|TRBV14|few
CASSQEGDTEAFF
TGTGCCAGCAGCCAAGAAGGTGACACTGAAGCTTTCTTT
>TRBJ2-7|TRBD2|TRBV4-3|.
CASSHDRAGPKEQYF
TGCGCCAGCAGCCATGACAGAGCGGGGCCCAAGGAGCAGTACTTC
>TRBJ2-7|.|TRBV7-9|.
CASSPRGFDFYEQYF
TGTGCCAGCAGCCCCCGAGGGTTTGACTTCTACGAGCAGTACTTC